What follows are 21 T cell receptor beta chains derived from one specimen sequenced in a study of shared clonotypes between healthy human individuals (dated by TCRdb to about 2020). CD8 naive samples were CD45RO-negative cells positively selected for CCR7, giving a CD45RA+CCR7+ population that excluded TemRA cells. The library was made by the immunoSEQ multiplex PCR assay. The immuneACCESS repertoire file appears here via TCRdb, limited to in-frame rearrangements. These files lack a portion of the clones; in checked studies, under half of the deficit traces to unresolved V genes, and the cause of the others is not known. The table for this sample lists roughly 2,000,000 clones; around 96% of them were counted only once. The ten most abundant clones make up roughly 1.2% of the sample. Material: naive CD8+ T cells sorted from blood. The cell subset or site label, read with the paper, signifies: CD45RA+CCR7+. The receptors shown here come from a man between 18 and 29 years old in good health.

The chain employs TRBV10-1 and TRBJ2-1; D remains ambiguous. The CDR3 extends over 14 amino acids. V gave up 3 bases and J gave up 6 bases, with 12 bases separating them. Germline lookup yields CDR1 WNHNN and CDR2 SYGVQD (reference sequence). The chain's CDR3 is CASSEVSALNEQFF. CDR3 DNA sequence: TGCGCCAGCAGTGAAGTGAGTGCCCTCAATGAGCAGTTCTTC.

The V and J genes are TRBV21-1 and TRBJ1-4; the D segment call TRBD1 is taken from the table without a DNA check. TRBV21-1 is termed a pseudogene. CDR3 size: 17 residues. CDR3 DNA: TGTGCCAGCAGCAAGACCCCTACAGGGTCCCTAAGAGAAAAACTGTTTTTT. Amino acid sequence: CASSKTPTGSLREKLFF.

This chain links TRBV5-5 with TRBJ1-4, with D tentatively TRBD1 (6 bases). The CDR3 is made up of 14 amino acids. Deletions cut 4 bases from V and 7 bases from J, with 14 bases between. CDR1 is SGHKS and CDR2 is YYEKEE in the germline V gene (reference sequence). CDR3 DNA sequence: TGTGCCAGCAGCCTCATCACAGGGTCTGAAAAACTGTTTTTT. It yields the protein CASSLITGSEKLFF. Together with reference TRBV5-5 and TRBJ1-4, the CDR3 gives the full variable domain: DAGVTQSPTHLIKTRGQQVTLRCSPISGHKSVSWYQQVLGQGPQFIFQYYEKEERGRGNFPDRFSARQFPNYSSELNVNALLLGDSALYLCASSLITGSEKLFFGSGTQLSVL.

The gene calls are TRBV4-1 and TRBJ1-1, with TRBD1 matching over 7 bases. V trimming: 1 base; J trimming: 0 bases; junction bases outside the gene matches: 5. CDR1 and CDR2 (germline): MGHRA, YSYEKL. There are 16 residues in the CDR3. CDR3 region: CASSQATGAMNTEAFF. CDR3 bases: TGCGCCAGCAGCCAAGCAACAGGGGCCATGAACACTGAAGCTTTCTTT.

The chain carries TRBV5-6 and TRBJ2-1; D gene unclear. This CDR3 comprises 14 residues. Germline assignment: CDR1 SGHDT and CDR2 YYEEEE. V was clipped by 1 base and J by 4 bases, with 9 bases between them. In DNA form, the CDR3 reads TGTGCCAGCAGCTTGCGTTACGGTTACAATGAGCAGTTCTTC. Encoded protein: CASSLRYGYNEQFF.

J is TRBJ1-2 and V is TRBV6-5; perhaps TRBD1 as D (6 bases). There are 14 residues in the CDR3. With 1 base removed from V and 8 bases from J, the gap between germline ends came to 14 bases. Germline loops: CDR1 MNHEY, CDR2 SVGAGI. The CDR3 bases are TGTGCCAGCAGTTACTTTGGGGGGGACAAAGGCTACACCTTC. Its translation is CASSYFGGDKGYTF.

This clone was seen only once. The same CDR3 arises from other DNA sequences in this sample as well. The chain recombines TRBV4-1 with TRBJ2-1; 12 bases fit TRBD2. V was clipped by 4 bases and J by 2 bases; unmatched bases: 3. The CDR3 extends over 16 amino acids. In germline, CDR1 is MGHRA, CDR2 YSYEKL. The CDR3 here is CASSLRLAGAYNEQFF. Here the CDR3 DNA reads TGCGCCAGCAGCCTACGACTAGCGGGGGCCTACAATGAGCAGTTCTTC.

CDR3 DNA sequence: TGTGCCAGCAGTATCGACAGGTTCAATCAGCCCCAGCATTTT. Encoded protein: CASSIDRFNQPQHF. The V and J genes are TRBV6-6 and TRBJ1-5; a possible D gene is TRBD1 (6 bases). This CDR3 is built from 14 residues. CDR1 and CDR2 from the germline V gene are MNHNY and SVGAGI (reference sequence). The germline V and J ends were trimmed by 5 bases and 3 bases, with 11 bases remaining between them.

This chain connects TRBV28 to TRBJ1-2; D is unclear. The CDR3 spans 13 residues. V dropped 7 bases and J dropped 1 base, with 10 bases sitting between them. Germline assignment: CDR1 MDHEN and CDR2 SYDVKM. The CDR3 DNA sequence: TGTGCCAGCACCTTAGGTCATAACTATGGCTACACCTTC. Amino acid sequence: CASTLGHNYGYTF.

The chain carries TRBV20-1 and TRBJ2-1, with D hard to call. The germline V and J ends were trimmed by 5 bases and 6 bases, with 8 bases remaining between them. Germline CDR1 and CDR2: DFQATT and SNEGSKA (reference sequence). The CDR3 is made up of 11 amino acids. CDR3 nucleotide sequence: TGCAGTGCTTTACAGTTCAATGAGCAGTTCTTC. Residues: CSALQFNEQFF.

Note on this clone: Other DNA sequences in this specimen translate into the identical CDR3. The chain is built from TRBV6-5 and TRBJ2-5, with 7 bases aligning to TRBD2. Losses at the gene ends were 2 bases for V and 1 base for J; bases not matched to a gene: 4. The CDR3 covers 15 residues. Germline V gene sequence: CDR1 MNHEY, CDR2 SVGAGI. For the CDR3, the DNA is TGTGCCAGCAGTTACAGCGGGGCAGTCCAAGAGACCCAGTACTTC. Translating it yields CASSYSGAVQETQYF.

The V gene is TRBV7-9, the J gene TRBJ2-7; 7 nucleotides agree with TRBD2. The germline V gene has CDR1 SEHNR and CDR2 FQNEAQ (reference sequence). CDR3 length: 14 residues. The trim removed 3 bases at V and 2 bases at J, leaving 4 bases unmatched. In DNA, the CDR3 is TGTGCCAGCAGCTTTGGTACTAGCGCCTACGAGCAGTACTTC. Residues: CASSFGTSAYEQYF.

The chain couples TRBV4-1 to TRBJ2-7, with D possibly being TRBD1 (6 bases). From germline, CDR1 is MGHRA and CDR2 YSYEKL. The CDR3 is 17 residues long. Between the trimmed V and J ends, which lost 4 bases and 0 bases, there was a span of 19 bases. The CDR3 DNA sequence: TGCGCCAGCAGCCCGACTCAGGACAGCTTTAGCTCCTACGAGCAGTACTTC. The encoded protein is CASSPTQDSFSSYEQYF.

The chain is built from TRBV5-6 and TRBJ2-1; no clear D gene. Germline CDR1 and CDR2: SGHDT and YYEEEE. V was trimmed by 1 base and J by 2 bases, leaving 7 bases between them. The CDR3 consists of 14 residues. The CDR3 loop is CASSLTFTYNEQFF. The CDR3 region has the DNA TGTGCCAGCAGCTTGACTTTTACCTACAATGAGCAGTTCTTC.

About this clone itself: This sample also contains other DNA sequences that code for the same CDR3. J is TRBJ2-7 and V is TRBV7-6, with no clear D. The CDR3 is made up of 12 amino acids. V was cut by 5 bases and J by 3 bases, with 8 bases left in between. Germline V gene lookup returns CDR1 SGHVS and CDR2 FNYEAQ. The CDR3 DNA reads TGTGCCAGCAGCCCAGATTTCTACGAGCAGTACTTC. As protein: CASSPDFYEQYF.

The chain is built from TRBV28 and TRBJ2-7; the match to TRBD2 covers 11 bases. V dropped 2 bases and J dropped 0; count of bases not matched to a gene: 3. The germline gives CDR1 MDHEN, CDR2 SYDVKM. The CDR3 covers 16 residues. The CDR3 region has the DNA TGTGCCAGCAGTTTAAGTGGACTAGCGGGCTCCTACGAGCAGTACTTC. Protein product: CASSLSGLAGSYEQYF.

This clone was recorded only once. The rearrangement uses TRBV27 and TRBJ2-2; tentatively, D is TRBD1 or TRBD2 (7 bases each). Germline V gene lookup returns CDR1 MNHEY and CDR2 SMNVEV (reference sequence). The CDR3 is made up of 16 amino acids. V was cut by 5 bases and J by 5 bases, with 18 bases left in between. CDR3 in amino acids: CASSPLGQGGTGELFF. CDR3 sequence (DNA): TGTGCCAGCAGTCCCCTGGGCCAGGGGGGGACCGGGGAGCTGTTTTTT.

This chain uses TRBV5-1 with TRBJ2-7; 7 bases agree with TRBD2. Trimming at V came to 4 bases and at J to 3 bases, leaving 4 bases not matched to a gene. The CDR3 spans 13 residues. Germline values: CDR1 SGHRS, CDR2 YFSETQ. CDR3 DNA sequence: TGCGCCAGCAGCACAAAGCGGGGCTACGAGCAGTACTTC. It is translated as CASSTKRGYEQYF. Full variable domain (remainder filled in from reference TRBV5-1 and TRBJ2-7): KAGVTQTPRYLIKTRGQQVTLSCSPISGHRSVSWYQQTPGQGLQFLFEYFSETQRNKGNFPGRFSGRQFSNSRSEMNVSTLELGDSALYLCASSTKRGYEQYFGPGTRLTVT.

CDR3 residues: CASSQLQGAGDTQYF. In DNA form, the CDR3 reads TGCGCCAGCAGCCAACTCCAGGGGGCGGGAGATACGCAGTATTTT. This chain uses TRBV4-1 with TRBJ2-3; the match to TRBD1 covers 8 bases. Looked up from germline, CDR1 is MGHRA and CDR2 is YSYEKL. V was pared by 2 bases and J by 5 bases, with 6 bases of the junction left unmatched. This CDR3 region has 15 residues.

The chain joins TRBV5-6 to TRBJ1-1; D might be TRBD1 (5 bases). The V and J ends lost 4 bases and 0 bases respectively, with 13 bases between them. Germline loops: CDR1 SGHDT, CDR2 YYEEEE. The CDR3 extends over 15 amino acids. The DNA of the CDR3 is TGTGCCAGCAGCCTCCCAGGGCTTATGAACACTGAAGCTTTCTTT. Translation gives CASSLPGLMNTEAFF.

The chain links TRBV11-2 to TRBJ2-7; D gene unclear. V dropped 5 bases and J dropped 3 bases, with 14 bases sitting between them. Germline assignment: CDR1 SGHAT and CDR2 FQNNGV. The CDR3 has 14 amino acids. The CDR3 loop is CASSPPGLHYEQYF. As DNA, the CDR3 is TGTGCCAGCAGCCCTCCCGGGCTCCACTACGAGCAGTACTTC.